These T cell receptor beta chains were read from a single sample in a study of human T cells and chemical hapten exposure. TCRdb reanalysed the RACE reads using MiXCR and keeps one entry per CDR3 protein. The sample lists fewer than 140,000 distinct CDR3 sequences; 12% were seen once. This sample comprised whole blood, obtained in connection with sensitization to the hapten diphenylcyclopropenone (DPC). The receptors originated from a woman between 45 and 60 years old with alopecia areata. Some clones in this sample may be carry-over from other donors' samples. Both conserved end residues are part of each CDR3. D genes are given only for firm matches. Only part of the rows carry a size: once, few, many, or a class if the clone is expanded.

clone size: few
D gene: TRBD2
J gene: TRBJ2-3
V gene: TRBV20-1
CDR3 DNA: TGCAGTGCTGACCGGACTAGCGGGAGGAGTACGGGTACGCAGTATTTT
CDR3 protein: CSADRTSGRSTGTQYF

clone size: NA
D gene: NA
J gene: TRBJ1-2
V gene: TRBV6-2/TRBV6-3
CDR3 DNA: TGTGCCAGCAGTGAAAGGGATGGCTACACCTTC
CDR3 protein: CASSERDGYTF

clone size: NA
D gene: TRBD1
J gene: TRBJ2-7
V gene: TRBV29-1
CDR3 DNA: TGCAGCGTGGGGACAGTTCGTTCTTACGAGCAGTACTTC
CDR3 protein: CSVGTVRSYEQYF

clone size: few
D gene: TRBD2
J gene: TRBJ2-3
V gene: TRBV7-9
CDR3 DNA: TGTGCCAGCAGCCTAAGCGGGGGGGCCTCAGATACGCAGTATTTT
CDR3 protein: CASSLSGGASDTQYF

clone size: NA
D gene: NA
J gene: TRBJ1-2
V gene: TRBV12-3/TRBV12-4
CDR3 DNA: TGTGCCAGCAGTTTGAGTCGGAACTATGGCTACACCTTC
CDR3 protein: CASSLSRNYGYTF

clone size: many
D gene: TRBD1
J gene: TRBJ2-7
V gene: TRBV6-5
CDR3 DNA: TGTGCCAGCAGGAAGGGTCCCGGGACAGGATCCTACGAGCAGTACTTC
CDR3 protein: CASRKGPGTGSYEQYF

clone size: few
D gene: NA
J gene: TRBJ2-7
V gene: TRBV11-2
CDR3 DNA: TGTGCCAGCAGCCTTCAGAGCGCGACCCCAGAAGGACAGCAGTACTTC
CDR3 protein: CASSLQSATPEGQQYF

clone size: NA
D gene: NA
J gene: TRBJ2-7
V gene: TRBV3-1
CDR3 DNA: TGTGCCAGCAGCCTCCGACTGGCCTACTACGAGCAGTACTTC
CDR3 protein: CASSLRLAYYEQYF

clone size: few
D gene: NA
J gene: TRBJ2-1
V gene: TRBV16
CDR3 DNA: TGTGCCAGCAGCCCCGCCCCCCGGGGTGAGCAGTTCTTC
CDR3 protein: CASSPAPRGEQFF

clone size: many
D gene: TRBD2
J gene: TRBJ2-1
V gene: TRBV18
CDR3 DNA: TGTGCCAGCTCACCCCGTGGCCTAGCGGGGGGAAACAATGAGCAGTTCTTC
CDR3 protein: CASSPRGLAGGNNEQFF

clone size: few
D gene: NA
J gene: TRBJ2-7
V gene: TRBV29-1
CDR3 DNA: TGCAGCGCCGAGGACACGAGCTCCTACGAGCAGTACTTC
CDR3 protein: CSAEDTSSYEQYF

clone size: NA
D gene: TRBD1
J gene: TRBJ2-3
V gene: TRBV12-3/TRBV12-4
CDR3 DNA: TGTGCCAGCAGTTTAATGATCGGACAGGGGTTCACAGATACGCAGTATTTT
CDR3 protein: CASSLMIGQGFTDTQYF

clone size: few
D gene: NA
J gene: TRBJ1-5
V gene: TRBV6-5
CDR3 DNA: TGTGCCAGCAGTTACGGGGGAGGTGGCAATCAGCCCCAGCATTTT
CDR3 protein: CASSYGGGGNQPQHF

clone size: few
D gene: NA
J gene: TRBJ2-5
V gene: TRBV21-1
CDR3 DNA: TGTGCCAGCAGCAAATACGGGGAGACTAGCGGGCGCGAGACCCAGTACTTC
CDR3 protein: CASSKYGETSGRETQYF

clone size: NA
D gene: NA
J gene: TRBJ1-3
V gene: TRBV19
CDR3 DNA: TGTGCCAGTACGGCCGGCTCCTCTGGAAACACCATATATTTT
CDR3 protein: CASTAGSSGNTIYF

clone size: many
D gene: NA
J gene: TRBJ2-3
V gene: TRBV20-1
CDR3 DNA: TGCAGTGCTCGCGCCGGTGGCTCCTCCGATACGCAGTATTTT
CDR3 protein: CSARAGGSSDTQYF

clone size: few
D gene: NA
J gene: TRBJ1-1
V gene: TRBV18
CDR3 DNA: TGTGCCAGCTCACCACCCGCCCTGAACACTGAAGCTTTCTTT
CDR3 protein: CASSPPALNTEAFF

clone size: many
D gene: NA
J gene: TRBJ2-5
V gene: TRBV5-1
CDR3 DNA: TGCGCCAGCAGCTTTCAAGAGACCCAGTACTTC
CDR3 protein: CASSFQETQYF

clone size: NA
D gene: TRBD2
J gene: TRBJ2-3
V gene: TRBV9
CDR3 DNA: TGTGCCAGCGCGATTAGCGGGATGAGTACAGATACGCAGTATTTT
CDR3 protein: CASAISGMSTDTQYF

clone size: NA
D gene: NA
J gene: TRBJ1-3
V gene: TRBV20-1
CDR3 DNA: TGCAGTGCTCGACCCCACTCTGGAAACACCATATATTTT
CDR3 protein: CSARPHSGNTIYF

clone size: NA
D gene: TRBD2
J gene: TRBJ2-3
V gene: TRBV24-1
CDR3 DNA: TGTGCCACCAGTGTCAACCCCCCGGGGATAGCGGGAGAGCCAGATACGCAGTATTTT
CDR3 protein: CATSVNPPGIAGEPDTQYF

clone size: few
D gene: TRBD1
J gene: TRBJ1-6
V gene: TRBV7-9
CDR3 DNA: TGTGCCAGCAGCCCCCGACAGGGAATTAATTCACCCCTCCACTTT
CDR3 protein: CASSPRQGINSPLHF

clone size: few
D gene: NA
J gene: TRBJ1-1
V gene: TRBV29-1
CDR3 DNA: TGCAGCGTCGGGACACCTAACACTGAAGCTTTCTTT
CDR3 protein: CSVGTPNTEAFF

clone size: few
D gene: NA
J gene: TRBJ1-4
V gene: TRBV20-1
CDR3 DNA: TGCAGTGCCCCGAGGCAGGTAGCAACTAATGAAAAACTGTTTTTT
CDR3 protein: CSAPRQVATNEKLFF

clone size: many
D gene: TRBD2
J gene: TRBJ2-5
V gene: TRBV5-1
CDR3 DNA: TGCGCCAGCAGCTACCTAGCGGGGGACCAAGAGACCCAGTACTTC
CDR3 protein: CASSYLAGDQETQYF

clone size: few
D gene: TRBD2
J gene: TRBJ2-3
V gene: TRBV5-1
CDR3 DNA: TGCGCCAGCAGCTTAAAAACCGGGACTAGCGGGACTAGCACAGATACGCAGTATTTT
CDR3 protein: CASSLKTGTSGTSTDTQYF

clone size: few
D gene: TRBD1
J gene: TRBJ2-7
V gene: TRBV19
CDR3 DNA: TGTGCCAGTAGGATGACAGGGAAGGGGACCTACGAGCAGTACTTC
CDR3 protein: CASRMTGKGTYEQYF

clone size: NA
D gene: NA
J gene: TRBJ1-5
V gene: TRBV5-5
CDR3 DNA: TGTGCCAGCAGCTTCCGGCAGGGGCACAATCAGCCCCAGCATTTT
CDR3 protein: CASSFRQGHNQPQHF

clone size: many
D gene: NA
J gene: TRBJ2-7
V gene: TRBV28
CDR3 DNA: TGTGCCAGCAGTTTAATGCCAGTAGAGCAGTACTTC
CDR3 protein: CASSLMPVEQYF

clone size: few
D gene: NA
J gene: TRBJ1-1
V gene: TRBV11-2
CDR3 DNA: TGTGCCAGCAGCTTAGTTTTTTGGAGCCCGAACACTGAAGCTTTCTTT
CDR3 protein: CASSLVFWSPNTEAFF

clone size: many
D gene: NA
J gene: TRBJ2-1
V gene: TRBV10-3
CDR3 DNA: TGTGCCATCAGTGAGTCGGCCAATGAGCAGTTCTTC
CDR3 protein: CAISESANEQFF

clone size: many
D gene: NA
J gene: TRBJ1-1
V gene: TRBV18
CDR3 DNA: TGTGCCAGCTCAATCGGGGAGAACACTGAAGCTTTCTTT
CDR3 protein: CASSIGENTEAFF

clone size: NA
D gene: NA
J gene: TRBJ2-1
V gene: TRBV6-1
CDR3 DNA: TGTGCCAGCAGTGAAGAACTAAGGGGAACTCGAAACAATGAGCAGTTCTTC
CDR3 protein: CASSEELRGTRNNEQFF

clone size: few
D gene: NA
J gene: TRBJ1-2
V gene: TRBV20-1
CDR3 DNA: TGCAGTGCTCTACACGGACAGAACTATGGCTACACCTTC
CDR3 protein: CSALHGQNYGYTF

clone size: few
D gene: NA
J gene: TRBJ1-1
V gene: TRBV6-2/TRBV6-3
CDR3 DNA: TGTGCCAGCAGCTTGGGGGGTGGCACTGAAGCTTTCTTT
CDR3 protein: CASSLGGGTEAFF

clone size: NA
D gene: TRBD1
J gene: TRBJ1-6
V gene: TRBV29-1
CDR3 DNA: TGCAGCGCCCGGACAGGGGTACTGGGTTCACCCCTCCACTTT
CDR3 protein: CSARTGVLGSPLHF

clone size: few
D gene: NA
J gene: TRBJ2-2
V gene: TRBV11-2
CDR3 DNA: TGTGCCAGCAGGCCCTCCTCCTTTTCGGGCGGGGAGCTGTTTTTT
CDR3 protein: CASRPSSFSGGELFF

clone size: NA
D gene: TRBD1
J gene: TRBJ2-3
V gene: TRBV9
CDR3 DNA: TGTGCCAGCAGCGTAGCAGGACAGGGGGCGCAAGATACGCAGTATTTT
CDR3 protein: CASSVAGQGAQDTQYF

clone size: few
D gene: NA
J gene: TRBJ2-2
V gene: TRBV4-3
CDR3 DNA: TGCGCCAGCAGCCAAGATGGAGGGCTCACCGGGGAGCTGTTTTTT
CDR3 protein: CASSQDGGLTGELFF

clone size: many
D gene: NA
J gene: TRBJ1-1
V gene: TRBV11-2
CDR3 DNA: TGTGCCAGCAGCTTAGATGGAGGGGAAGCTTTCTTT
CDR3 protein: CASSLDGGEAFF

clone size: many
D gene: NA
J gene: TRBJ2-3
V gene: TRBV2
CDR3 DNA: TGTGCCAGCAGCCCGGGGACGGCCACAGATACGCAGTATTTT
CDR3 protein: CASSPGTATDTQYF

clone size: many
D gene: TRBD2
J gene: TRBJ2-7
V gene: TRBV6-1
CDR3 DNA: TGTGCCAGCAGTGAAGCCGGGACTAGCTCCTACGAGCAGTACTTC
CDR3 protein: CASSEAGTSSYEQYF

clone size: NA
D gene: NA
J gene: TRBJ2-1
V gene: TRBV28
CDR3 DNA: TGTGCCAGCAGTCCCCGGGACTGGAAGTTCTTC
CDR3 protein: CASSPRDWKFF

clone size: few
D gene: TRBD1
J gene: TRBJ2-6
V gene: TRBV29-1
CDR3 DNA: TGCAGCGCCGGGACAGGGCAAGCTGGGGCCAACGTCCTGACTTTC
CDR3 protein: CSAGTGQAGANVLTF

clone size: few
D gene: NA
J gene: TRBJ1-5
V gene: TRBV18
CDR3 DNA: TGTGCCAGCTCACCCGAGGGAGGGAGCGGCAATCAGCCCCAGCATTTT
CDR3 protein: CASSPEGGSGNQPQHF

clone size: NA
D gene: NA
J gene: TRBJ1-5
V gene: TRBV27
CDR3 DNA: TGTGCCAGCAGTTTCTCGGATAGCAATCAGCCCCAGCATTTT
CDR3 protein: CASSFSDSNQPQHF

clone size: few
D gene: TRBD2
J gene: TRBJ2-5
V gene: TRBV20-1
CDR3 DNA: TGCAGTGCTCCCGGACTAGCGGGTCAAGAGACCCAGTACTTC
CDR3 protein: CSAPGLAGQETQYF

clone size: few
D gene: TRBD1
J gene: TRBJ1-6
V gene: TRBV4-2
CDR3 DNA: TGTGCCAGCAGCCAAGACAACCTCAGGGGGCGTCAACCCCTCCACTTT
CDR3 protein: CASSQDNLRGRQPLHF

clone size: many
D gene: NA
J gene: TRBJ2-3
V gene: TRBV7-2
CDR3 DNA: TGTGCCAGCAGCTTATTATCAGATACGCAGTATTTT
CDR3 protein: CASSLLSDTQYF

clone size: NA
D gene: NA
J gene: TRBJ1-2
V gene: TRBV27
CDR3 DNA: TGTGCCAGCAGTTTCCTTGGTACTAACTATGGCTACACCTTC
CDR3 protein: CASSFLGTNYGYTF

clone size: NA
D gene: NA
J gene: TRBJ2-3
V gene: TRBV21-1
CDR3 DNA: TGTGCCAGCAGCGTTCTCACAGATACGCAGTATTTT
CDR3 protein: CASSVLTDTQYF

clone size: many
D gene: NA
J gene: TRBJ2-1
V gene: TRBV7-9
CDR3 DNA: TGTGCCAGCAGCTTAGCGTATGAGCAGTTCTTC
CDR3 protein: CASSLAYEQFF